This TCR beta chain was captured in a study of response to subunit inactivated influenza vaccine. Germline V gene lookup returns CDR1 KGHSH and CDR2 LQKENI. V lost 2 bases and J lost 4, with 18 bases in between. The CDR3 is 17 amino acids. TCRdb reprocessed the RT-PCR reads via MiXCR and lists one record per CDR3 protein. The sample shows hundreds of thousands of distinct CDR3 sequences, 14% of them seen only once. Study conclusions and caveats: Few additional T cells are recruited per seasonal influenza vaccination, authors suggested.

This clonotype appeared many times. Antigen unknown. The clonotype originates from a man between 45 and 60 years old who received an inactivated influenza vaccine. This chain uses TRBV18 with TRBJ2-1; D unclear. Sequenced here: PBMCs from blood, sampled 14 to 15 days before vaccination. CDR3 bases: TGTGCCAGCTCACCAAGGCCGGGCGAGGCTTCTTACAATGAGCAGTTCTTC. This gives the protein CASSPRPGEASYNEQFF.